The next 32 T cell receptor beta chains were all read from a single sample in a study of T-cell reconstitution after alpha-beta-depleted transplantation in children. For TCRbeta, the library was prepared with unique molecular identifiers. Using its own MiXCR run on the PCR reads, TCRdb lists one record per CDR3 protein. This sample carries approximately 300,000 distinct CDR3 sequences, 11% of them seen once, and the ten largest clones take around 24%. The material sequenced was peripheral blood, taken 180 days after TCRalphabeta/CD19-depleted stem cell transplant. Source of these receptors: a male patient aged 2-15 years who had a stem cell transplant for chronic granulomatous disease, so the T cells may come from the graft donor.

This sequence joins TRBV23-1 and TRBJ2-7; no definite D call. TRBV23-1 is known as an ORF, though its function is uncertain. This CDR3 spans 14 amino acids. The germline V and J ends were trimmed by 7 bases and 3 bases, with 16 bases remaining between them. This CDR3 is CASMGRATFYEQYF. The CDR3 nucleotides are TGCGCCAGCATGGGCCGGGCCACATTCTACGAGCAGTACTTC.

There are many counts of this clonotype. The V and J genes are TRBV5-6 and TRBJ2-4; D might be TRBD1 (6 bases). V was cut by 4 bases and J by 6 bases, with 20 bases left in between. CDR1 is SGHDT and CDR2 is YYEEEE in the germline V gene. The CDR3 covers 16 residues. CDR3 in DNA: TGTGCCAGCAGCCTACGACAGGAGGTATGGGGAAACATTCAGTACTTC. Its protein is CASSLRQEVWGNIQYF.

This clonotype was found many times. The gene calls are TRBV7-2 and TRBJ2-1; D is undetermined. The CDR3 spans 14 residues. Trimming took 1 base from V and 9 from J, leaving 13 bases between them. Germline V gives CDR1 SGHTA, CDR2 FQGNSA. DNA for the CDR3: TGTGCCAGCAGCTTAGTCAAAATGGGGATTGAGCAGTTCTTC. It translates to CASSLVKMGIEQFF.

This clonotype was seen many times. The gene calls are TRBV5-1 and TRBJ2-3; 11 bases are shared with TRBD2. The V and J ends lost 2 bases and 2 bases, in that order; junction bases with no gene match: 4. CDR3 length: 16 residues. The germline V gene encodes CDR1 SGHRS and CDR2 YFSETQ. In DNA, the CDR3 is TGCGCCAGCAGCTTTGGGACTAGCGGTCTCACAGATACGCAGTATTTT. Translating gives CASSFGTSGLTDTQYF. The variable domain in full, completed from reference TRBV5-1 and TRBJ2-3, reads KAGVTQTPRYLIKTRGQQVTLSCSPISGHRSVSWYQQTPGQGLQFLFEYFSETQRNKGNFPGRFSGRQFSNSRSEMNVSTLELGDSALYLCASSFGTSGLTDTQYFGPGTRLTVL.

This clonotype was seen at least ten times. The V call is TRBV20-1, the J call TRBJ1-6; possible D gene TRBD1, 6 bases. The CDR3 runs 16 residues. Germline CDR1 is DFQATT and CDR2 is SNEGSKA (reference sequence). The V gene lost 0 bases and the J gene lost 4 bases, with 13 bases spanning the gap. The CDR3 DNA is TGCAGTGCTAGAGATATCCGGGACAATTATAATTCACCCCTCCACTTT. Residues: CSARDIRDNYNSPLHF.

This clonotype was counted at least ten times. The chain recombines TRBV11-2 with TRBJ2-7, with 9 bases lining up with TRBD1. Trimming removed 4 bases from V and 2 bases from J; junction bases left unmatched: 15. This CDR3 has 18 amino acids. Germline lookup yields CDR1 SGHAT and CDR2 FQNNGV. The CDR3 nucleotides are TGTGCCAGCAGCTGGAGAAAATTTACAGGGGGCGCGACCTACGAGCAGTACTTC. Translating gives CASSWRKFTGGATYEQYF.

This clonotype was counted between two and nine times. V is TRBV20-1 and J is TRBJ2-7, with 10 bases lining up with TRBD1. Per germline, CDR1 DFQATT and CDR2 SNEGSKA (reference sequence). The J segment lost 0 bases and the V segment lost 6 bases, leaving 2 bases of the junction unmatched. The CDR3 loop spans 13 amino acids. This CDR3 reads CSAGTGDSYEQYF. The DNA of the CDR3 is TGCAGTGCCGGGACAGGGGACTCCTACGAGCAGTACTTC.

This clonotype occurred many times. This chain joins TRBV15 and TRBJ2-4; unclear D gene. This CDR3 has 17 amino acids. V was cut by 1 base and J by 2 bases, with 15 bases left in between. Germline CDR1 reads LNHNV; CDR2 reads YYDKDF (reference sequence). CDR3 nucleotides: TGTGCCACCAGCAGAGTATCGGGCGCCGGTCCCAAAAACATTCAGTACTTC. It yields the protein CATSRVSGAGPKNIQYF.

This clonotype was seen at least ten times. V is TRBV27 and J is TRBJ1-5; D not certain. This CDR3 is 14 amino acids long. V lost 0 bases to trimming and J lost 3 bases, with 6 bases between them. Germline lookup yields CDR1 MNHEY and CDR2 SMNVEV (reference sequence). The CDR3 DNA reads TGTGCCAGCAGTTTATCTGGGATCAATCAGCCCCAGCATTTT. This sequence encodes CASSLSGINQPQHF.

This clonotype was detected ten times or more. The chain is built from TRBV7-2 and TRBJ2-2; D ambiguous. V was cut by 5 bases and J by 1 base, with 2 bases left in between. The CDR3 has 12 amino acids. The V gene's germline CDR1 is SGHTA and CDR2 FQGNSA. This chain's CDR3 is CASSGNTGELFF. The DNA for the CDR3 is TGTGCCAGCAGCGGGAACACCGGGGAGCTGTTTTTT. Drawing the rest from reference TRBV7-2 and TRBJ2-2, the complete variable domain is GAGVSQSPSNKVTEKGKDVELRCDPISGHTALYWYRQSLGQGLEFLIYFQGNSAPDKSGLPSDRFSAERTGGSVSTLTIQRTQQEDSAVYLCASSGNTGELFFGEGSRLTVL.

This clonotype was observed at least ten times. The rearrangement links TRBV10-3 to TRBJ2-1, with 10 bases lining up with TRBD2. The CDR3 contains 14 residues. V lost 10 bases, J lost 9 bases, and 12 bases stayed unmatched. Germline lookup yields CDR1 ENHRY and CDR2 SYGVKD. The CDR3 spells CATQGTSEASEQFF. The CDR3 bases are TGTGCCACCCAAGGGACTAGCGAAGCCTCTGAGCAGTTCTTC.

This clonotype appeared many times. V and J are TRBV6-5 and TRBJ2-1, with 7 bases matching TRBD1. The CDR3 contains 15 residues. The V gene end was trimmed by 2 bases and the J gene end by 7 bases; junction bases not matched to a gene: 8. Germline V gene data show CDR1 as MNHEY and CDR2 as SVGAGI. Here the CDR3 DNA reads TGTGCCAGCAGTTACAGGGGGCTGGCCGTTAATGAGCAGTTCTTC. It codes for CASSYRGLAVNEQFF.

This clonotype was detected many times. The CDR3 protein is CAISEPSLGRGGYEQYF. CDR3 nucleotide sequence: TGTGCCATCAGTGAGCCGAGTCTTGGCAGGGGAGGGTACGAGCAGTACTTC. V is TRBV10-3 and J is TRBJ2-7; D possibly corresponds to TRBD2 (7 bases). The germline V gene has CDR1 ENHRY and CDR2 SYGVKD. The CDR3 extends over 17 amino acids. Trimming left V 2 bases short and J 4 bases short, with 21 bases between.

This clonotype appeared many times. This rearrangement joins TRBV20-1 to TRBJ2-2, with D perhaps matching TRBD2 (5 bases). The CDR3 totals 12 residues. The germline V gene encodes CDR1 DFQATT and CDR2 SNEGSKA (reference sequence). Trimming removed 5 bases at V and 4 bases at J, with 8 bases between. The CDR3 DNA reads as TGCAGTGCTTTAGCGAGCACCGGGGAGCTGTTTTTT. Its translation: CSALASTGELFF.

This clonotype has ten or more counts. The chain links TRBV7-9 to TRBJ1-2; D remains unclear. Between the trimmed V and J ends, which lost 5 bases and 4 bases, there was a span of 5 bases. The V gene's germline CDR1 is SEHNR and CDR2 FQNEAQ (reference sequence). This CDR3 is 11 amino acids long. CDR3 sequence (DNA): TGTGCCAGCAGCCCCAGCTATGGCTACACCTTC. This sequence encodes CASSPSYGYTF.

In the case of this clonotype: A single base separates this from a much larger clone, so it may be a read error. The chain recombines TRBV7-9 with TRBJ2-1; weak D call: TRBD2 (5 bases). This CDR3 has 13 amino acids. Germline CDR1 and CDR2: SEHNR and FQNEAQ (reference sequence). The CDR3 DNA reads as TGTGCCAGCATACCTACTAGAGGCGATGAGCCGTTCTTC. Translating it yields CASIPTRGDEPFF.

This clonotype was recorded many times. The chain is built from TRBV28 and TRBJ2-7; 8 bases fit TRBD2. CDR1 MDHEN and CDR2 SYDVKM come from the germline V gene. Trimming removed 5 bases from V and 3 bases from J; junction bases left unmatched: 9. The CDR3 is made up of 15 amino acids. CDR3 region: CASSRRLAGLYEQYF. CDR3 nucleotide sequence: TGTGCCAGCAGTCGCCGGTTAGCGGGGCTCTACGAGCAGTACTTC.

This clonotype turned up a few times. The chain links TRBV6-1 to TRBJ1-5, with TRBD1 identical over 11 bases. Germline loops: CDR1 MNHNS, CDR2 SASEGT. The V gene end was trimmed by 5 bases and the J gene end by 9 bases; junction bases not matched to a gene: 9. The length of the CDR3 is 15 residues. CDR3 sequence reads: CASSQGQGGLGPQHF. Here the CDR3 DNA reads TGTGCCAGCAGTCAGGGACAGGGGGGCTTAGGGCCCCAGCATTTT.

This clonotype was counted ten times or more. V usage is TRBV12-3 or TRBV12-4 and J usage is TRBJ2-3, with D hard to call. The CDR3 totals 14 residues. With 2 bases removed from V and 2 bases from J, the gap between germline ends came to 8 bases. The chain's CDR3 is CASSLWQDTDTQYF. The CDR3 coding sequence is TGTGCCAGCAGTTTATGGCAGGACACAGATACGCAGTATTTT.

This clonotype was picked up many times. The V gene is TRBV5-5, the J gene TRBJ2-1; D is perhaps TRBD1 (5 bases). The CDR3 is 13 residues long. Germline CDR1 reads SGHKS; CDR2 reads YYEKEE (reference sequence). Trimming cost V 1 base and J 9 bases, with 11 bases left between them. The CDR3 protein is CASSLTVRGEQFF. The CDR3 DNA reads TGTGCCAGCAGCTTGACAGTAAGGGGTGAGCAGTTCTTC.

This clonotype has ten or more counts. The rearrangement links TRBV7-2 to TRBJ2-7; the match to TRBD2 covers 11 bases. V shed 1 base and J 5 bases; nucleotides not matched to a gene: 4. The CDR3 runs to 15 residues. The germline V gene encodes CDR1 SGHTA and CDR2 FQGNSA. The CDR3 protein is CASSLDGLAGNEQYF. The CDR3, as DNA: TGTGCCAGCAGCTTAGACGGACTAGCGGGCAACGAGCAGTACTTC.

This clonotype was detected many times. V and J are TRBV12-5 and TRBJ2-7, with 8 nucleotides matching TRBD2. Germline CDR1 is LGHNT and CDR2 is FRNRAP. The CDR3 totals 15 residues. The V gene end was trimmed by 3 bases and the J gene end by 3 bases; junction bases not matched to a gene: 7. Here the CDR3 DNA reads TGTGCTAGTGGTTTACTAGCCGGGGGGGACTACGAGCAGTACTTC. Its protein is CASGLLAGGDYEQYF.

Ten or more counts support this clonotype. The chain is built from TRBV30 and TRBJ2-1; tentative D call: TRBD2 (6 bases). CDR1 and CDR2 from the germline V gene are GTSNPN and SVGIG (reference sequence). V dropped 8 bases and J dropped 0 bases, with 11 bases sitting between them. The CDR3 runs to 13 residues. The CDR3 here is CAQTTSSYNEQFF. CDR3 DNA: TGTGCCCAGACGACTAGCTCCTACAATGAGCAGTTCTTC.

The chain combines TRBV6-1 with TRBJ2-4, with TRBD1 as a possible D gene (5 bases). Trimming removed 8 bases at V and 5 bases at J, with 16 bases between. The germline V gene has CDR1 MNHNS and CDR2 SASEGT. The CDR3 has 14 amino acids. In DNA form, the CDR3 reads TGTGCCAGCGGCCCGCAGGGCCTCCAAAACATTCAGTACTTC. Translation gives CASGPQGLQNIQYF.

There are many counts of this clonotype. The chain uses TRBV12-3 or TRBV12-4 and TRBJ2-3; D assignment may be TRBD1 or TRBD2 (5 bases each). The V and J ends lost 5 bases and 3 bases respectively, with 12 bases between them. The CDR3 is 14 amino acids. CDR3 DNA: TGTGCCAGCAGTCGACTAAGGGGAACAGATACGCAGTATTTT. Its protein is CASSRLRGTDTQYF.

This clonotype was recorded many times. The chain combines TRBV12-3 or TRBV12-4 with TRBJ1-5; no clear D gene. The germline V and J ends were trimmed by 3 bases and 7 bases, with 13 bases remaining between them. The CDR3 has 14 amino acids. CDR3 coding DNA: TGTGCCAGCAGTTTGAGTTGGGGAAGCCAGCCCCAGCATTTT. It translates to CASSLSWGSQPQHF.

This clonotype has just a few counts. This CDR3 is CASSLVAGVGNEQFF. Written as DNA, the CDR3 is TGTGCCAGCAGCTTAGTTGCGGGAGTTGGCAATGAGCAGTTCTTC. This sequence joins TRBV7-9 and TRBJ2-1, with TRBD2 identical over 7 bases. Germline CDR1 is SEHNR and CDR2 is FQNEAQ (reference sequence). The V segment lost 1 base and the J segment 6 bases; nucleotides outside the gene matches: 6. The CDR3 runs to 15 residues.

There are many counts of this clonotype. This rearrangement joins TRBV29-1 to TRBJ2-7, with 8 bases aligning to TRBD1. Looked up from germline, CDR1 is SQVTM and CDR2 is ANQGSEA. There are 13 residues in the CDR3. J lost 7 bases, V lost 3 bases, and 8 bases had no gene match. This chain's CDR3 is CSVDLGQGREQYF. In DNA, the CDR3 is TGCAGCGTTGATTTAGGACAGGGAAGGGAGCAGTACTTC.

The sample holds many counts of this clonotype. This chain connects TRBV20-1 to TRBJ2-5, with D uncertain. Germline loops: CDR1 DFQATT, CDR2 SNEGSKA (reference sequence). V dropped 2 bases and J dropped 0 bases, with 7 bases sitting between them. The CDR3 totals 13 residues. CDR3 region: CSARTTDQETQYF. The CDR3 nucleotides read TGCAGTGCTAGAACCACAGACCAAGAGACCCAGTACTTC.

This clonotype occurred many times. The rearrangement uses TRBV27 and TRBJ2-3; 8 positions agree with TRBD2. CDR1 and CDR2 (germline): MNHEY, SMNVEV (reference sequence). The CDR3 consists of 16 residues. V shed 2 bases, J shed 0 bases, and the junction held 4 bases outside the gene matches. For the CDR3, the DNA is TGTGCCAGCAGTTTACTAGCGGGTAGTAGCACAGATACGCAGTATTTT. It translates to CASSLLAGSSTDTQYF.

This clonotype was counted ten times or more. V gene TRBV18 combines with J gene TRBJ1-2; weak D call: TRBD1 (5 bases). The germline CDR1 and CDR2 sequences are KGHSH and LQKENI. This CDR3 comprises 14 residues. Trimming shortened V by 8 bases and J by 5 bases, and 18 bases separated the two germline ends. CDR3: CASTTTGNTYGYTF. Here the CDR3 DNA reads TGTGCCAGCACGACTACAGGAAACACTTATGGCTACACCTTC. The variable domain in full, completed from reference TRBV18 and TRBJ1-2, reads NAGVMQNPRHLVRRRGQEARLRCSPMKGHSHVYWYRQLPEEGLKFMVYLQKENIIDESGMPKERFSAEFPKEGPSILRIQQVVRGDSAAYFCASTTTGNTYGYTFGSGTRLTVV.

This clonotype has a count of ten or more. J is TRBJ2-1 and V is TRBV9; 10 bases align to TRBD2. This CDR3 has 19 residues. The V and J ends lost 4 bases and 1 base, in that order; junction bases with no gene match: 14. Germline CDR1 SGDLS, CDR2 YYNGEE. The CDR3 DNA sequence: TGTGCCAGCAGCCCACCAGAGGAGTTAGCGGGAGGTTCCTACAATGAGCAGTTCTTC. Protein: CASSPPEELAGGSYNEQFF.